Described below is a single T cell receptor beta chain sequence and its context. Using immunoSEQ multiplex PCR, the repertoire was profiled, and TCRdb retains in-frame clones only, with some absent. The table has more than 15,000 clones, approximately 86% seen once. Trimming cost V 8 bases and J 2 bases; bases outside gene matches: 7. The CDR3 runs 14 residues. Germline V gene data show CDR1 as MNHNS and CDR2 as SASEGT. The sample originates from a study of technical replicates of blood from a few donors. This receptor was identified in a human donor in good health. Sequences were obtained from PBMCs. V and J are TRBV6-1 and TRBJ2-7; 9 bases line up with TRBD1. The CDR3 DNA follows: TGTGCCAGCGAGGGAAGGACAGGGGCCTACGAGCAGTACTTC. It specifies CASEGRTGAYEQYF.